This T cell receptor beta chain was observed in a study of OX40 agonist ivuxolimab in advanced cancers. Study-wide context: Clinicians treated patients with ivuxolimab, an agonistic anti-OX40 (CD134) antibody. The study, taken as a whole, reports: On average, CD8+ T cells showed a greater number of expanded clones than CD4+. The CD4+ and CD8+ T cells in the blood had expanded clonally by week 6 at 0.1 to 3.0 mg/kg.

Comments on this clone: The target antigen is unknown.

Here immunoSEQ multiplex PCR was the method, and the copy in TCRdb shows in-frame clones only, minus some. Of 70,000 or so clones listed, about 91% were seen once; the top ten hold 2% to 2.5%. This receptor was identified in an adult with an advanced solid tumor such as melanoma, head and neck, liver or kidney cancer. The sequenced sample was CD4+ or CD8+ T cells sorted from blood, obtained in a trial of the OX40 agonist ivuxolimab.

CDR3 sequence reads: CASSPGQSNEKLFF. The CDR3, as DNA: TGCGCCAGCAGCCCGGGACAGAGTAATGAAAAACTGTTTTTT. The chain couples TRBV5-1 to TRBJ1-4; 7 nucleotides align to TRBD1. The CDR3 runs 14 residues. V lost 4 bases, J lost 4 bases, and 4 bases stayed unmatched. Germline CDR1 and CDR2: SGHRS and YFSETQ.